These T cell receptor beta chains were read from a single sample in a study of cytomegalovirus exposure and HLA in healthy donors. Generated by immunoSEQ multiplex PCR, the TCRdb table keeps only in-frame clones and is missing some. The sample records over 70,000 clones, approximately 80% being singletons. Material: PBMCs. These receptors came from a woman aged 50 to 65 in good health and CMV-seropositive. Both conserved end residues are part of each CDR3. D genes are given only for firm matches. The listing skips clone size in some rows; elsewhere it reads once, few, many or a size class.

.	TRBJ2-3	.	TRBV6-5	TGTGCCAGCAGTTACTCGATGGCGGAAAGCGATACGCAGTATTTT	CASSYSMAESDTQYF
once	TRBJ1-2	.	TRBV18	TGTGCCAGCTCACCACAGCACAGGCCTAACTATGGCTACACCTTC	CASSPQHRPNYGYTF
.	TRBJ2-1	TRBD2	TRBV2	TGTGCCAGCACCTTAGGGGGGACTAGCGGGAGGGGGAGCTCCTACAATGAGCAGTTCTTC	CASTLGGTSGRGSSYNEQFF
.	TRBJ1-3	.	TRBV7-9	TGTTCCAGCAGCCCTTCAGGGGTAACTGGAAACACCATATATTTT	CSSSPSGVTGNTIYF
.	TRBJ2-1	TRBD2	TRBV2	TGTGCCAGCAGGGGATCAGCGGGGGGGGGCTTCTTC	CASRGSAGGGFF
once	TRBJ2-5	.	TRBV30	TGTGCCTGGAGTCGAGGGACTCCCGGGACGGGGGAGACCCAGTACTTC	CAWSRGTPGTGETQYF
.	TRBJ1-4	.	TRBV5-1	TGCGCCAGCACCAACACACTCCAGGGTGAAAAACTGTTTTTT	CASTNTLQGEKLFF
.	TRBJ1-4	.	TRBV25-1	TGTGCCAGCAATAGGGGTGGGGAAAAACTGTTTTTT	CASNRGGEKLFF
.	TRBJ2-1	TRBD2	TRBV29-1	TGCAGCGTTGAGCCTAGCGGGAGGCTTGATGAGCAGTTCTTC	CSVEPSGRLDEQFF
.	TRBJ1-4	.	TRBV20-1	TGCAGTGCAAACAGGGATGAAAAACTGTTTTTT	CSANRDEKLFF
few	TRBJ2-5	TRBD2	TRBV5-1	TGCGCCAGCAGCCCTTCGGGGGGTGTGGGTCCAGAGACCCAGTACTTC	CASSPSGGVGPETQYF
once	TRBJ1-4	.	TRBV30	TGTGCCTGGAGTGTTGGGCAGGGTAATGAAAAACTGTTTTTT	CAWSVGQGNEKLFF
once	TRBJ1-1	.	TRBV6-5	TGTGCCAGCCGAAGGGGCGGGGGAGCATCACCAGCTTTCTTT	CASRRGGGASPAFF
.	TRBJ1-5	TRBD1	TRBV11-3	TGTGCCAGCAGCTCCTCTATAGACAGGGAGGTTGGGAATCAGCCCCAGCATTTT	CASSSSIDREVGNQPQHF
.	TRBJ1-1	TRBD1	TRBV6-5	TGTGCCAGCAGTTCGTCCAGGACAGGGGGGACTGAAGCTTTCTTT	CASSSSRTGGTEAFF
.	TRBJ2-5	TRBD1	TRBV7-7	TGTGCTAGCAGCTTTAACAGGGGAGAGACCCAGTACTTC	CASSFNRGETQYF
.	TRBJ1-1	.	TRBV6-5	TGTGCCAGCAGTTACTCGAATTGGCCGAACACTGAAGCTTTCTTT	CASSYSNWPNTEAFF
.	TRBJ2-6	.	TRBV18	TGTGCCAGCTCACCGTCTGAGGAAGGTGGGGCCAACGTCCTGACTTTC	CASSPSEEGGANVLTF
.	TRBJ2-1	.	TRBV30	TGTGCCTGGAGTGGCGTCAGCGGGCGGAATGAGCAGTTCTTC	CAWSGVSGRNEQFF
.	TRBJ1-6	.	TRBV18	TGTGCCAGCTCAACCATGGACGGGATCTCCTATAATTCACCCCTCCACTTT	CASSTMDGISYNSPLHF
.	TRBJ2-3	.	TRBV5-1	TGCGCCAGCAGCTTGGGCGGTAGCACAGATACGCAGTATTTT	CASSLGGSTDTQYF
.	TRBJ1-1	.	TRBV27	TGTGCCAGCACCCCCCGGGGGAGAGGGCTATTAAAGAACACTGAAGCTTTCTTT	CASTPRGRGLLKNTEAFF
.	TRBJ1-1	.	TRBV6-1	TGTGCCAGCAGTGAACGCGGACAGTCCCTCACTGAAGCTTTCTTT	CASSERGQSLTEAFF
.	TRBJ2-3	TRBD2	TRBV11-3	TGTGCCAGCAGCTTGGGGGGACTAGTGGGGATAGATACGCAGTATTTT	CASSLGGLVGIDTQYF
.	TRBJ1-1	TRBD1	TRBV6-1	TGTGCCAGCAGTGCAGGGGGGTCGAACACTGAAGCTTTCTTT	CASSAGGSNTEAFF
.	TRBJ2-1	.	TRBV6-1	TGTGCCAGCAGTGATCGTTACAATGAGCAGTTCTTC	CASSDRYNEQFF
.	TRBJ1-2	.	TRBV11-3	TGTGCCAGCAGCTTAGATTCCAATTATGGCTACACCTTC	CASSLDSNYGYTF
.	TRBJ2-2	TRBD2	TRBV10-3	TGTGCCATCAGCTCCCCGGGACTAGCGGGGACCGGGGAGCTGTTTTTT	CAISSPGLAGTGELFF